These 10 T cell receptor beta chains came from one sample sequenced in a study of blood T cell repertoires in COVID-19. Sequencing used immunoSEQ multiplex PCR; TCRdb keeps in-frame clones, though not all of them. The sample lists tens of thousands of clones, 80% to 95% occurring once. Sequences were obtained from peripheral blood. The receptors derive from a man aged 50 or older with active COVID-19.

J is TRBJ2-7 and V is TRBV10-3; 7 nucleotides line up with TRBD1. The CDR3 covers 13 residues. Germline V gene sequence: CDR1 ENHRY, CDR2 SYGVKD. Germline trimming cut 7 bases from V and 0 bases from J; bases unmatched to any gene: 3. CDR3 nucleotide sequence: TGTGCCATCACCGCAGGGGGCTCCTACGAGCAGTACTTC. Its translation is CAITAGGSYEQYF.

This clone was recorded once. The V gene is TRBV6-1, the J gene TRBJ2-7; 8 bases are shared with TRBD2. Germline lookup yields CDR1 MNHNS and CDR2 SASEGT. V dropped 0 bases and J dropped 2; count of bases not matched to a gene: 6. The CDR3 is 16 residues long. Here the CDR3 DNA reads TGTGCCAGCAGTGAAGCCGGGGGGGCCTCTCCCTACGAGCAGTACTTC. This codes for CASSEAGGASPYEQYF.

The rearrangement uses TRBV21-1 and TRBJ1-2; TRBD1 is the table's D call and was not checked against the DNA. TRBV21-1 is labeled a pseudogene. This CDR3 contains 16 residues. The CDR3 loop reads CASSKVSTGDNYGYTF. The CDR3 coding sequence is TGTGCCAGCAGCAAAGTTTCGACAGGGGATAACTATGGCTACACCTTC.

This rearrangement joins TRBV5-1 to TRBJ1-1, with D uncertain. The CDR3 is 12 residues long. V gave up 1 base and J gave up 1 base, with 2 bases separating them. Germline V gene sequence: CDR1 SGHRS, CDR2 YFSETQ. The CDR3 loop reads CASSLQNTEAFF. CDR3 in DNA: TGCGCCAGCAGCTTGCAGAACACTGAAGCTTTCTTT.

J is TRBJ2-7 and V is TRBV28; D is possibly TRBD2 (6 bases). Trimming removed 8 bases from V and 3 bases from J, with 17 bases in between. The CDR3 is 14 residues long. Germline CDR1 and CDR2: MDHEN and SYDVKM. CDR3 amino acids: CASRAGQIIYEQYF. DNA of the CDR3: TGTGCCAGCCGCGCGGGGCAGATAATCTACGAGCAGTACTTC.

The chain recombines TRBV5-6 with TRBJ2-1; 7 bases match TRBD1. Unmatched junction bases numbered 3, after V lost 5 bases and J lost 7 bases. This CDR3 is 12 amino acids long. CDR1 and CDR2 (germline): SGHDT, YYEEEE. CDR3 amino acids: CASRQTGNEQFF. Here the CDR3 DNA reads TGTGCCAGCAGACAGACAGGGAATGAGCAGTTCTTC.

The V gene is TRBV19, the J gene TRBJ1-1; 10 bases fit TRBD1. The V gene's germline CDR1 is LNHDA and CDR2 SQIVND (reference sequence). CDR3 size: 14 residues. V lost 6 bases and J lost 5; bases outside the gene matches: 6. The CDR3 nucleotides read TGTGCCAGTAGCCGACAGGGGGCGCAAACTGAAGCTTTCTTT. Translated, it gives CASSRQGAQTEAFF.

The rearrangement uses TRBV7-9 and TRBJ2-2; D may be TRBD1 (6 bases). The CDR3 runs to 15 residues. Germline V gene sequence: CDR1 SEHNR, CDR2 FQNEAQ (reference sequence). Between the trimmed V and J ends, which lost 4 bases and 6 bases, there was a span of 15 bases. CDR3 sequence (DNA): TGTGCCAGCAGCTCTCCCCTCAGGGGTTCCGGGGAGCTGTTTTTT. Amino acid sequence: CASSSPLRGSGELFF. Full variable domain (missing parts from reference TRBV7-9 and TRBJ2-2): DTGVSQNPRHKITKRGQNVTFRCDPISEHNRLYWYRQTLGQGPEFLTYFQNEAQLEKSRLLSDRFSAERPKGSFSTLEIQRTEQGDSAMYLCASSSPLRGSGELFFGEGSRLTVL.

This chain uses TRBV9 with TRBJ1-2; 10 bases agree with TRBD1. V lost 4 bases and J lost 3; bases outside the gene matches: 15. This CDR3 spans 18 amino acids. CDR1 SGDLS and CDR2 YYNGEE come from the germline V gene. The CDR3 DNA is TGTGCCAGCAGCCCTCGAAATCCCGGGACAGGGGAACACTATGGCTACACCTTC. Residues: CASSPRNPGTGEHYGYTF.

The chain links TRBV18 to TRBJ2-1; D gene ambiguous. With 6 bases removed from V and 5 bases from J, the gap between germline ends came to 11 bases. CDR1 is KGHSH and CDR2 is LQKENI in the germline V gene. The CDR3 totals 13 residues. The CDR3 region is CASSPYLDNEQFF. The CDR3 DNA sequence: TGTGCCAGCTCGCCCTACCTAGACAATGAGCAGTTCTTC.